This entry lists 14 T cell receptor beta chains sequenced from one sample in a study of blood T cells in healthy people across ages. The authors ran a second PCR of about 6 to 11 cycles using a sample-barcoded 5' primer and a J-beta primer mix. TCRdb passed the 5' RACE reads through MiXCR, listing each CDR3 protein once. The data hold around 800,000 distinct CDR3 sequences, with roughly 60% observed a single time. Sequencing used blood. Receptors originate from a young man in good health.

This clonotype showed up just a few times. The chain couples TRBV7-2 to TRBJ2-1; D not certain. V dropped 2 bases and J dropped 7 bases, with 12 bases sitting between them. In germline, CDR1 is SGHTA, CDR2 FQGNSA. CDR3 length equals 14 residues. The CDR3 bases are TGTGCCAGCAGCTTAATTGGCCAACTTAATGAGCAGTTCTTC. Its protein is CASSLIGQLNEQFF.

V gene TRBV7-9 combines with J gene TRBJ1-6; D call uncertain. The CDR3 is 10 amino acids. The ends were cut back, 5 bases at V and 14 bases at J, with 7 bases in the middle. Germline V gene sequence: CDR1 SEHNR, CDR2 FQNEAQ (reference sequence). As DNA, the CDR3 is TGTGCCAGCAGCCCGAGATCCCTCCACTTT. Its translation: CASSPRSLHF.

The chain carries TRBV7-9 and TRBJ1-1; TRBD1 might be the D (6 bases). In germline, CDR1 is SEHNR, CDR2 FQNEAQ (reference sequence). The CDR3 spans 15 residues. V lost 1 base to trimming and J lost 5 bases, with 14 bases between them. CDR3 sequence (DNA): TGTGCCAGCAGCTTAGGGGGGACAATCGTTACTGAAGCTTTCTTT. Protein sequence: CASSLGGTIVTEAFF.

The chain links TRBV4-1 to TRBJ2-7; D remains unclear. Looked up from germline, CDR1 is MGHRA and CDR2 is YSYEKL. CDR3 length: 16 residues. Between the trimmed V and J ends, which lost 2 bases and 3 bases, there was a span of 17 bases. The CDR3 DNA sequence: TGCGCCAGCAGCCAACGCTCGACGGATTACAACTACGAGCAGTACTTC. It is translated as CASSQRSTDYNYEQYF.

The DNA of the CDR3 is TGTGCCAGCAGTTTATTGGGCGCTAGCGGGAGACTCCTTAACACCGGGGAGCTGTTTTTT. This gives the protein CASSLLGASGRLLNTGELFF. The chain carries TRBV28 and TRBJ2-2; 10 bases agree with TRBD2. V lost 1 base to trimming and J lost 2 bases; unmatched junction nucleotides: 13. Germline CDR1 is MDHEN and CDR2 is SYDVKM. The CDR3 extends over 20 amino acids.

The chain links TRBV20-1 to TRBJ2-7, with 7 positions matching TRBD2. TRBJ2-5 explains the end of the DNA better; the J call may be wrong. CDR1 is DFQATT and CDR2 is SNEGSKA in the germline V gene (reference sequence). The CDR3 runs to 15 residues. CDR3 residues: CSAREDGGTGETQYF. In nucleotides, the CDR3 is TGCAGTGCTAGAGAGGACGGGGGGACCGGGGAGACCCAGTACTTC.

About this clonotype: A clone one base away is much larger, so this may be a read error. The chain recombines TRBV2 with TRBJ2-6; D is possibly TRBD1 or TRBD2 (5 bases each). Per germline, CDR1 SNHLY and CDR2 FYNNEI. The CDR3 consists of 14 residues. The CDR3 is CASSERAGANVPTF. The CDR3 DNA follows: TGTGCCAGCAGTGAAAGGGCCGGGGCCAACGTCCCGACTTTC.

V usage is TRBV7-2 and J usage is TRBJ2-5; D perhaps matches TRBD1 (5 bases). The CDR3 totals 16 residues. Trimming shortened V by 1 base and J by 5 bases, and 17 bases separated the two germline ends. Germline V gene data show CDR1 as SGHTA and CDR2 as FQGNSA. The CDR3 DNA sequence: TGTGCCAGCAGCTTAGGCCCAGGGCAGGTTGGGGAGACCCAGTACTTC. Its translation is CASSLGPGQVGETQYF.

The CDR3 DNA follows: TGTGCCAGCATAGAAAAGACCCAGTACTTC. Amino acid sequence: CASIEKTQYF. V and J are TRBV6-4 and TRBJ2-5; D is uncertain. The CDR3 totals 10 residues. Trimming left V 7 bases short and J 6 bases short, with 6 bases between. The germline V gene has CDR1 MRHNA and CDR2 SNTAGT.

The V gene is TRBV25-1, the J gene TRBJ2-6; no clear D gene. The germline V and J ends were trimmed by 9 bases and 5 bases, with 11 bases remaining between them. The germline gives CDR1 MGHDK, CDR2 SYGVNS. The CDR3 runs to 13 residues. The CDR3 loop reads CASSAPRANVLTF. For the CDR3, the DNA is TGTGCCAGTTCGGCCCCGAGGGCCAACGTCCTGACTTTC.

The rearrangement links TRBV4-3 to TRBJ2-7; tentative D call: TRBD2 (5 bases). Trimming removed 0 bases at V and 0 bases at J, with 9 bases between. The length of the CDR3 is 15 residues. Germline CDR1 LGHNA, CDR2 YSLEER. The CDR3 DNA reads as TGCGCCAGCAGCCAAGAAGCCGGGGACTCCTACGAGCAGTACTTC. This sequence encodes CASSQEAGDSYEQYF.

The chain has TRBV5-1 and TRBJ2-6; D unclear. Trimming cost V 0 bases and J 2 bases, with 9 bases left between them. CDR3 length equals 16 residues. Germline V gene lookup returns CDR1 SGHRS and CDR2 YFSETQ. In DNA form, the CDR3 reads TGCGCCAGCAGCTTGGGGAGATTGGCTGGGGCCAACGTCCTGACTTTC. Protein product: CASSLGRLAGANVLTF.

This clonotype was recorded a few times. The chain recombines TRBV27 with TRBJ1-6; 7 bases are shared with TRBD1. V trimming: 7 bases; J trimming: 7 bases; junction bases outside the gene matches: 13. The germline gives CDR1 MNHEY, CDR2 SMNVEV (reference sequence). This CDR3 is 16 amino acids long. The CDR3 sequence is CASTAPQTGRNSPLHF. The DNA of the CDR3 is TGTGCCAGCACCGCTCCCCAGACAGGGCGAAATTCACCCCTCCACTTT.

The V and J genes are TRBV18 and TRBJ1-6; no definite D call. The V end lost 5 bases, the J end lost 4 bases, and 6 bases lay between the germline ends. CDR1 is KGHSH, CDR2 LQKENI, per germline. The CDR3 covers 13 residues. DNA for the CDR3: TGTGCCAGCTCAGGAGGGTATAATTCACCCCTCCACTTT. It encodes CASSGGYNSPLHF.